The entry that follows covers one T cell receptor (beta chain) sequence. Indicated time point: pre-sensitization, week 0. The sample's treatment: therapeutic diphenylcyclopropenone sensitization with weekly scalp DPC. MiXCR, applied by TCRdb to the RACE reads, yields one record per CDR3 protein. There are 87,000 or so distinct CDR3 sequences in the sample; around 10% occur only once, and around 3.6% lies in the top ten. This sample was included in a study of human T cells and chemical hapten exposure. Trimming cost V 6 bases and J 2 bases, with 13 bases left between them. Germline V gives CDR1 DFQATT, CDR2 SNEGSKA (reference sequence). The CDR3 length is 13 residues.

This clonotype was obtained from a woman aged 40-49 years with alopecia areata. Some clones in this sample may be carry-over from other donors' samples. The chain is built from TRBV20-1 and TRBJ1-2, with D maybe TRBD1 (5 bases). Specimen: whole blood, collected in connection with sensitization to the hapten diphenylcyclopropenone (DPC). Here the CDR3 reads CSAYPGSNYGYTF. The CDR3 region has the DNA TGCAGTGCCTATCCAGGGTCCAACTATGGCTACACCTTC.